This passage covers 5 T cell receptor beta chains from one sample sequenced in a study of radiation and T cells in renal cell carcinoma. Time point given: baseline pretreatment blood. The treatment was: 15 Gy SBRT to primary tumor, nephrectomy 4 weeks later. Assay used: immunoSEQ multiplex PCR; TCRdb lists only in-frame clones, some missing. This table holds 40,000 to 50,000 clones, 65% to 90% found once. The specimen was blood, collected from a patient whose treatment included radiotherapy and nephrectomy. The source of these receptors is a woman in her 70s with renal cell carcinoma.

The chain employs TRBV5-1 and TRBJ1-3, with D maybe TRBD1 (6 bases). Trimming cost V 0 bases and J 4 bases, with 11 bases left between them. Looked up from germline, CDR1 is SGHRS and CDR2 is YFSETQ. This CDR3 has 15 amino acids. The CDR3 nucleotides are TGCGCCAGCAGCTTGGCCGGGGGCCAAGGAAACACCATATATTTT. Its protein is CASSLAGGQGNTIYF.

V usage is TRBV5-6 and J usage is TRBJ1-1; D gene unclear. CDR3 length: 14 residues. CDR1 is SGHDT and CDR2 is YYEEEE in the germline V gene. Trimming left V 0 bases short and J 1 base short, with 7 bases between. For the CDR3, the DNA is TGTGCCAGCAGCTTGGCCGGAGGGAACACTGAAGCTTTCTTT. As protein: CASSLAGGNTEAFF.

V and J are TRBV6-5 and TRBJ2-1; 7 bases are shared with TRBD2. J gave up 4 bases and V 6 bases, and 0 bases lay outside the gene matches. Germline CDR1 reads MNHEY; CDR2 reads SVGAGI. The CDR3 is 12 amino acids. Written as DNA, the CDR3 is TGTGCCAGCAGGGGACTATACAATGAGCAGTTCTTC. This encodes CASRGLYNEQFF.

This rearrangement joins TRBV6-5 to TRBJ2-5; 10 bases are a match to TRBD2. The trim removed 2 bases at V and 2 bases at J, leaving 5 bases unmatched. The germline gives CDR1 MNHEY, CDR2 SVGAGI. The CDR3 length is 16 residues. The CDR3 nucleotides are TGTGCCAGCAGTTACGGAGCGGGAGGGATACAAGAGACCCAGTACTTC. This gives the protein CASSYGAGGIQETQYF.

The rearrangement uses TRBV5-1 and TRBJ2-3; TRBD1 or TRBD2 may be the D gene (5 bases each). CDR1 SGHRS and CDR2 YFSETQ come from the germline V gene. The CDR3 consists of 16 residues. V gave up 0 bases and J gave up 1 base, with 12 bases separating them. CDR3 protein: CASSLEGRVGTDTQYF. The CDR3 DNA is TGCGCCAGCAGCTTGGAGGGGAGAGTGGGCACAGATACGCAGTATTTT. Full variable domain (outside the CDR3, taken from reference TRBV5-1 and TRBJ2-3): KAGVTQTPRYLIKTRGQQVTLSCSPISGHRSVSWYQQTPGQGLQFLFEYFSETQRNKGNFPGRFSGRQFSNSRSEMNVSTLELGDSALYLCASSLEGRVGTDTQYFGPGTRLTVL.